Below, 23 T cell receptor beta chains from the same sample are listed, as sequenced in a study of blood T cell repertoires in COVID-19. Clones were read by immunoSEQ multiplex PCR, and TCRdb kept only the in-frame ones, dropping some. Of 130,000 or so clones in the sample, around nine tenths were seen once. The material sequenced was peripheral blood. These TCRs come from a man in his sixties or seventies with active COVID-19.

The rearrangement uses TRBV19 and TRBJ1-1; 11 nucleotides align to TRBD1. Germline trimming cut 5 bases from V and 8 bases from J; bases unmatched to any gene: 10. The CDR3 covers 15 residues. In germline, CDR1 is LNHDA, CDR2 SQIVND (reference sequence). The CDR3 loop is CASSPWTGGASEAFF. The CDR3 DNA reads TGTGCCAGTAGTCCCTGGACAGGGGGCGCCTCGGAAGCTTTCTTT.

The chain recombines TRBV19 with TRBJ1-2; 10 bases map to TRBD1. V was clipped by 3 bases and J by 6 bases; unmatched bases: 10. Germline V lookup: CDR1 LNHDA, CDR2 SQIVND (reference sequence). This CDR3 is 16 amino acids long. The CDR3: CASSIPGTGEWNGYTF. CDR3 nucleotide sequence: TGTGCCAGTAGTATCCCCGGGACAGGGGAATGGAATGGCTACACCTTC. The full variable domain, in which reference TRBV19 and TRBJ1-2 provide the parts outside the CDR3, is DGGITQSPKYLFRKEGQNVTLSCEQNLNHDAMYWYRQDPGQGLRLIYYSQIVNDFQKGDIAEGYSVSREKKESFPLTVTSAQKNPTAFYLCASSIPGTGEWNGYTFGSGTRLTVV.

This clone turned up a few times. The CDR3 loop is CASSLLAGVGEQYF. In DNA form, the CDR3 reads TGCGCCAGCAGCCTCTTAGCGGGAGTCGGCGAGCAGTACTTC. The gene calls are TRBV4-1 and TRBJ2-7, with 9 bases that match TRBD2. The CDR3 has 14 residues. Trimming cost V 4 bases and J 6 bases; bases outside gene matches: 7. Germline loops: CDR1 MGHRA, CDR2 YSYEKL.

J is TRBJ2-1 and V is TRBV4-3; 7 bases align to TRBD2. The CDR3 is 15 residues long. Germline V lookup: CDR1 LGHNA, CDR2 YSLEER. Germline trimming cut 0 bases from V and 6 bases from J; bases unmatched to any gene: 5. This chain's CDR3 is CASSQDIERGNEQFF. CDR3 bases: TGCGCCAGCAGCCAAGATATCGAGCGGGGCAATGAGCAGTTCTTC.

This chain uses TRBV14 with TRBJ2-3; no reliable D call. Germline V gene sequence: CDR1 SGHDN, CDR2 FVKESK. Trimming took 0 bases from V and 0 from J, leaving 10 bases between them. The CDR3 is 16 amino acids. Here the CDR3 DNA reads TGTGCCAGCAGCCAAGATCCAGGCCGAAGCACAGATACGCAGTATTTT. Encoded protein: CASSQDPGRSTDTQYF. Together with reference TRBV14 and TRBJ2-3, the CDR3 gives the full variable domain: EAGVTQFPSHSVIEKGQTVTLRCDPISGHDNLYWYRRVMGKEIKFLLHFVKESKQDESGMPNNRFLAERTGGTYSTLKVQPAELEDSGVYFCASSQDPGRSTDTQYFGPGTRLTVL.

The chain is built from TRBV5-4 and TRBJ2-7, with 8 bases matching TRBD2. This CDR3 spans 16 amino acids. V trimming: 5 bases; J trimming: 0 bases; junction bases outside the gene matches: 10. Germline CDR1 reads SGHNT; CDR2 reads YYREEE (reference sequence). The CDR3 sequence is CASRFGGGPTSYEQYF. For the CDR3, the DNA is TGTGCCAGCAGATTTGGCGGGGGGCCGACCTCCTACGAGCAGTACTTC.

The V call is TRBV5-1, the J call TRBJ2-1; 13 nucleotides agree with TRBD2. CDR3 length equals 15 residues. Germline lookup yields CDR1 SGHRS and CDR2 YFSETQ. Trimming removed 1 base from V and 5 bases from J; junction bases left unmatched: 0. Here the CDR3 DNA reads TGCGCCAGCAGCTTGACTAGCGGGGGGGACAATGAGCAGTTCTTC. As protein: CASSLTSGGDNEQFF.

This chain joins TRBV5-1 and TRBJ1-4, with 8 bases lining up with TRBD1. CDR3 length equals 14 residues. Germline V CDR1 and CDR2: SGHRS, YFSETQ. Unmatched junction bases numbered 4, after V lost 4 bases and J lost 5 bases. CDR3 in DNA: TGCGCCAGCAGCGCTGGACAGGGAAATGAAAAACTGTTTTTT. This encodes CASSAGQGNEKLFF. Filled out from reference TRBV5-1 and TRBJ1-4, the complete variable domain reads KAGVTQTPRYLIKTRGQQVTLSCSPISGHRSVSWYQQTPGQGLQFLFEYFSETQRNKGNFPGRFSGRQFSNSRSEMNVSTLELGDSALYLCASSAGQGNEKLFFGSGTQLSVL.

This clone was counted once. The V gene is TRBV5-4, the J gene TRBJ2-2; D perhaps matches TRBD2 (6 bases). The CDR3 has 16 residues. Trimming took 6 bases from V and 1 from J, leaving 16 bases between them. Germline assignment: CDR1 SGHNT and CDR2 YYREEE (reference sequence). Here the CDR3 reads CASTLGGGRNTGELFF. DNA of the CDR3: TGTGCCAGCACCCTTGGGGGAGGAAGGAACACCGGGGAGCTGTTTTTT.

The chain has TRBV6-5 and TRBJ2-1; the match to TRBD2 covers 10 bases. CDR1 is MNHEY, CDR2 SVGAGI, per germline. CDR3 length: 15 residues. V was pared by 6 bases and J by 8 bases, with 10 bases of the junction left unmatched. CDR3 nucleotide sequence: TGTGCCAGCAGCCTCTCTAGCGGGAGTGTATATGAGCAGTTCTTC. Translated: CASSLSSGSVYEQFF.

The chain combines TRBV7-3 with TRBJ2-1; 7 bases agree with TRBD1. Germline V lookup: CDR1 SGHTA, CDR2 FQGTGA. V shed 4 bases, J shed 1 base, and the junction held 7 bases outside the gene matches. There are 16 residues in the CDR3. The DNA for the CDR3 is TGTGCCAGCAGCTCACGACAGGGTGGTTCCTACAATGAGCAGTTCTTC. Protein sequence: CASSSRQGGSYNEQFF.

Note on this clone: A junction boundary mismatches the germline segment, possibly from a read error. The chain combines TRBV12-5 with TRBJ2-5; 8 bases agree with TRBD2. The germline V gene has CDR1 LGHNT and CDR2 FRNRAP. The CDR3 spans 12 residues. CDR3 sequence: CASGPFVRGEDF. DNA of the CDR3: TGTGCTAGTGGCCCCTTCGTGCGGGGGGAGGACTTC. Variable domain in full (rest from reference TRBV12-5 and TRBJ2-5): DARVTQTPRHKVTEMGQEVTMRCQPILGHNTVFWYRQTMMQGLELLAYFRNRAPLDDSGMPKDRFSAEMPDATLATLKIQPSEPRDSAVYFCASGPFVRGEDFGPGTRLLVL.

The chain is built from TRBV6-5 and TRBJ2-3, with 9 bases matching TRBD2. J lost 3 bases, V lost 3 bases, and 4 bases had no gene match. The CDR3 covers 15 residues. Germline V gene lookup returns CDR1 MNHEY and CDR2 SVGAGI. Written as DNA, the CDR3 is TGTGCCAGCAGTTATAGCGGGAGATCGACAGATACGCAGTATTTT. It specifies CASSYSGRSTDTQYF.

The chain links TRBV28 to TRBJ1-1; 10 bases align to TRBD1. V trimming: 2 bases; J trimming: 7 bases; junction bases outside the gene matches: 10. This CDR3 contains 16 residues. The germline gives CDR1 MDHEN, CDR2 SYDVKM. For the CDR3, the DNA is TGTGCCAGCAGTTTAAGGGGGACAGGGGTTATGGATGAAGCTTTCTTT. As protein: CASSLRGTGVMDEAFF.

V gene TRBV5-1 combines with J gene TRBJ2-7; possibly TRBD1 for D (6 bases). Germline CDR1 and CDR2: SGHRS and YFSETQ. This CDR3 has 17 amino acids. V was cut by 4 bases and J by 2 bases, with 22 bases left in between. CDR3 DNA sequence: TGCGCCAGCAGCCCGGGGTCTACAGGGATAGTCGCCTACGAGCAGTACTTC. Amino acids: CASSPGSTGIVAYEQYF. The full variable domain, with the rest looked up from reference TRBV5-1 and TRBJ2-7, is KAGVTQTPRYLIKTRGQQVTLSCSPISGHRSVSWYQQTPGQGLQFLFEYFSETQRNKGNFPGRFSGRQFSNSRSEMNVSTLELGDSALYLCASSPGSTGIVAYEQYFGPGTRLTVT.

The V gene is TRBV24-1, the J gene TRBJ2-7; TRBD1 aligns across 7 bases. From germline, CDR1 is KGHDR and CDR2 SFDVKD. The CDR3 contains 13 residues. V gave up 10 bases and J gave up 0 bases; unmatched junction bases: 5. The DNA for the CDR3 is TGTGCCACATCGACAGGGAGCTCCTACGAGCAGTACTTC. Protein sequence: CATSTGSSYEQYF.

The rearrangement uses TRBV29-1 and TRBJ2-7, with D possibly being TRBD1 (5 bases). The CDR3 has 13 residues. V lost 4 bases and J lost 2, with 12 bases in between. Germline V gives CDR1 SQVTM, CDR2 ANQGSEA. CDR3 region: CSVGSDSPYEQYF. The CDR3 nucleotides are TGCAGCGTTGGCAGTGACAGCCCCTACGAGCAGTACTTC.

The chain has TRBV19 and TRBJ2-3, with 7 bases matching TRBD1. Losses at the gene ends were 5 bases for V and 2 bases for J; bases not matched to a gene: 7. Per germline, CDR1 LNHDA and CDR2 SQIVND (reference sequence). The CDR3 is made up of 15 amino acids. Written as DNA, the CDR3 is TGTGCCAGTAGTCAAGACAGGGCCGCCACAGATACGCAGTATTTT. Amino acids: CASSQDRAATDTQYF.

The chain is built from TRBV10-1 and TRBJ2-7; D possibly corresponds to TRBD2 (5 bases). Germline CDR1 WNHNN, CDR2 SYGVQD (reference sequence). The germline V and J ends were trimmed by 6 bases and 4 bases, with 13 bases remaining between them. This CDR3 comprises 13 residues. The CDR3 spells CASSRRVGYEQYF. CDR3 nucleotide sequence: TGCGCCAGCAGCCGGCGGGTAGGGTACGAGCAGTACTTC.

The chain uses TRBV6-6 and TRBJ2-5, with 14 bases lining up with TRBD2. The CDR3 contains 14 residues. Germline V gene data show CDR1 as MNHNY and CDR2 as SVGAGI (reference sequence). The V and J ends lost 5 bases and 5 bases, in that order; junction bases with no gene match: 1. In DNA, the CDR3 is TGTGCCAGCAGTCGGACTAGCGGGAGGGAGACCCAGTACTTC. Translating gives CASSRTSGRETQYF.

This chain connects TRBV3-1 (or the pseudogene TRBV3-2) to TRBJ1-2; 10 bases agree with TRBD1. Germline CDR1 and CDR2: LGHDT and YNNKEL (reference sequence). Germline trimming cut 5 bases from V and 6 bases from J; bases unmatched to any gene: 3. This CDR3 comprises 13 residues. The CDR3 sequence: CASSRTGGDGYTF. Here the CDR3 DNA reads TGTGCCAGCAGCAGGACAGGGGGGGATGGCTACACCTTC.

V is TRBV28 and J is TRBJ1-1; D remains unclear. Trimming shortened V by 3 bases and J by 3 bases, and 8 bases separated the two germline ends. Germline V lookup: CDR1 MDHEN, CDR2 SYDVKM. The CDR3 is made up of 13 amino acids. CDR3 coding DNA: TGTGCCAGCAGTTTTTACCGGGACACTGAAGCTTTCTTT. Its translation: CASSFYRDTEAFF.

CDR3 DNA: TGTGCCAGCAGTGTACAGGGCAACAATCAGCCCCAGCATTTT. Residues: CASSVQGNNQPQHF. This chain uses TRBV2 with TRBJ1-5; TRBD1 is a possible D gene (6 bases). Germline V gene sequence: CDR1 SNHLY, CDR2 FYNNEI. V lost 4 bases, J lost 3 bases, and 10 bases lay in between. This CDR3 contains 14 residues. The whole variable domain, filled in from reference TRBV2 and TRBJ1-5, reads EPEVTQTPSHQVTQMGQEVILRCVPISNHLYFYWYRQILGQKVEFLVSFYNNEISEKSEIFDDQFSVERPDGSNFTLKIRSTKLEDSAMYFCASSVQGNNQPQHFGDGTRLSIL.